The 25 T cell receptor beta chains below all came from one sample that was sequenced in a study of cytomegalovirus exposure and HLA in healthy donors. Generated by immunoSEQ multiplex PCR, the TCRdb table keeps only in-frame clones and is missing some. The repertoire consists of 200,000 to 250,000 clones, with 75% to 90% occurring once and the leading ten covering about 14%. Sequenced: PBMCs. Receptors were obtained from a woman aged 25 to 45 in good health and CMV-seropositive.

CDR3 region: CASSPPGSYEQYF. CDR3 sequence (DNA): TGCGCCAGCAGCCCCCCGGGGTCCTACGAGCAGTACTTC. The chain links TRBV5-1 to TRBJ2-7; D is possibly TRBD2 (5 bases). The germline V gene encodes CDR1 SGHRS and CDR2 YFSETQ. This CDR3 is built from 13 residues. Trimming left V 4 bases short and J 1 base short, with 9 bases between.

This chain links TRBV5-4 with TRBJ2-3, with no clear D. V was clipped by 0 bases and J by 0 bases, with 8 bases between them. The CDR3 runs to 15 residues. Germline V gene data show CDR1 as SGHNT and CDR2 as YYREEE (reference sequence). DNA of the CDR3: TGTGCCAGCAGCTTGGATTTTGTTAGCACAGATACGCAGTATTTT. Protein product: CASSLDFVSTDTQYF.

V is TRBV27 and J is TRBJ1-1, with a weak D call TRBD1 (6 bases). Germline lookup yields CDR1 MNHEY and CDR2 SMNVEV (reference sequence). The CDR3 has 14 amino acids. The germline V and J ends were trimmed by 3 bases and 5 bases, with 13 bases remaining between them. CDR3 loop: CASSFRGARTEAFF. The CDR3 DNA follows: TGTGCCAGCAGTTTTCGGGGGGCAAGAACTGAAGCTTTCTTT.

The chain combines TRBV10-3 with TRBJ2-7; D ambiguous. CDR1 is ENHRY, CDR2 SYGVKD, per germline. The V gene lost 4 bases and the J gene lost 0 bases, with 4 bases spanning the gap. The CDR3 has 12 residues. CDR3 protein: CAISVSSYEQYF. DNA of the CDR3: TGTGCCATCAGTGTCTCCTCCTACGAGCAGTACTTC.

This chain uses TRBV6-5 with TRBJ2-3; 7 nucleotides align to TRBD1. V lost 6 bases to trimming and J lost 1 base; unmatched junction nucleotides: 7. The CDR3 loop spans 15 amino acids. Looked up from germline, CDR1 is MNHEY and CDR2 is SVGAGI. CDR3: CASRKLTGGTDTQYF. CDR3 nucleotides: TGTGCCAGCAGGAAACTCACAGGGGGCACAGATACGCAGTATTTT.

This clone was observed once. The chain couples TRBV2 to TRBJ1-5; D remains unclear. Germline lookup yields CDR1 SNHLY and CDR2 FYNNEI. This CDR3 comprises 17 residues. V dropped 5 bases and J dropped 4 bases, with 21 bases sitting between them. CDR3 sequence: CASSKGRGRASNQPQHF. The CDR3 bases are TGTGCCAGCAGTAAGGGTCGAGGGCGGGCTTCGAATCAGCCCCAGCATTTT. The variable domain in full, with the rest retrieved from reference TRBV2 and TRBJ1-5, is EPEVTQTPSHQVTQMGQEVILRCVPISNHLYFYWYRQILGQKVEFLVSFYNNEISEKSEIFDDQFSVERPDGSNFTLKIRSTKLEDSAMYFCASSKGRGRASNQPQHFGDGTRLSIL.

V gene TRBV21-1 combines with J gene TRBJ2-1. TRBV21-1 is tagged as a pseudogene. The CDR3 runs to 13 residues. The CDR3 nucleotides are TGTGCCAGCTCACGGGACGGGAACAATGAGCAGTTCTTC. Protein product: CASSRDGNNEQFF.

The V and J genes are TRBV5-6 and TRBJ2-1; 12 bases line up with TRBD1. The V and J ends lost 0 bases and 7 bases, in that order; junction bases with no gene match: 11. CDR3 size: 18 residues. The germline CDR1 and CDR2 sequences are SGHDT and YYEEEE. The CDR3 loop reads CASSLASRDRGLVNEQFF. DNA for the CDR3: TGTGCCAGCAGCTTGGCGTCCCGGGACAGGGGGCTAGTGAATGAGCAGTTCTTC.

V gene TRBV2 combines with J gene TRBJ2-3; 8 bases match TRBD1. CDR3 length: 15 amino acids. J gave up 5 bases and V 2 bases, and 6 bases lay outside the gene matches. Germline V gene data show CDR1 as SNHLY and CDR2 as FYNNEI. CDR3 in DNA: TGTGCCAGCAGTGAAATAGGACAGGGAAGAGATACGCAGTATTTT. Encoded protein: CASSEIGQGRDTQYF. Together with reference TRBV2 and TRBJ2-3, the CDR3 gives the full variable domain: EPEVTQTPSHQVTQMGQEVILRCVPISNHLYFYWYRQILGQKVEFLVSFYNNEISEKSEIFDDQFSVERPDGSNFTLKIRSTKLEDSAMYFCASSEIGQGRDTQYFGPGTRLTVL.

For the CDR3, the DNA is TGTGCCAGTAGTGTAGGAAGCTCCTACGAGCAGTACTTC. Encoded protein: CASSVGSSYEQYF. V is TRBV19 and J is TRBJ2-7; no firm D call. With 5 bases removed from V and 0 bases from J, the gap between germline ends came to 8 bases. This CDR3 spans 13 amino acids. Germline CDR1 and CDR2: LNHDA and SQIVND (reference sequence).

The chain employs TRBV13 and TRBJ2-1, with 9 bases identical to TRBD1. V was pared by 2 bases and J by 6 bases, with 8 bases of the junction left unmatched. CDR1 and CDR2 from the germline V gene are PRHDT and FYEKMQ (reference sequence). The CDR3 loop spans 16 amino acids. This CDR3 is CASSLRGQGTFNEQFF. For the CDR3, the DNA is TGTGCCAGCAGCTTAAGGGGACAGGGCACATTCAATGAGCAGTTCTTC.

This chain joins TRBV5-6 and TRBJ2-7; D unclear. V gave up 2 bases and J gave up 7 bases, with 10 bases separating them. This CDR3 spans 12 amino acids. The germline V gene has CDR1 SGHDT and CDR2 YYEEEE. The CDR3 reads CASSFGIGEQYF. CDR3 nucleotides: TGTGCCAGCAGCTTCGGTATCGGGGAGCAGTACTTC.

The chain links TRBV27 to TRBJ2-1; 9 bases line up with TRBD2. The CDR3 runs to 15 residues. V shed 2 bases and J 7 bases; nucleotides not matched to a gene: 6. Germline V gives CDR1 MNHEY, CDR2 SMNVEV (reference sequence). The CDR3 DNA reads TGTGCCAGCAGTTTACTTAGCGGGGGAATAAATGAGCAGTTCTTC. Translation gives CASSLLSGGINEQFF.

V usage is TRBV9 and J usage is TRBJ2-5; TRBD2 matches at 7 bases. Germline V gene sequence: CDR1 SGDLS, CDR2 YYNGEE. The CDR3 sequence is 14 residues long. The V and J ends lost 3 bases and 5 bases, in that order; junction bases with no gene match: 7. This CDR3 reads CASSARGGWETQYF. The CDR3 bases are TGTGCCAGCAGCGCCCGGGGAGGGTGGGAGACCCAGTACTTC.

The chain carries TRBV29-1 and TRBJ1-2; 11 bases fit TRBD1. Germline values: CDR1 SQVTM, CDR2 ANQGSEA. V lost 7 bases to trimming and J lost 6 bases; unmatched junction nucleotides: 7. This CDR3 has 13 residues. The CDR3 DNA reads TGCAGCGCCCACGGACAGGGGGCAGATGGCTACACCTTC. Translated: CSAHGQGADGYTF.

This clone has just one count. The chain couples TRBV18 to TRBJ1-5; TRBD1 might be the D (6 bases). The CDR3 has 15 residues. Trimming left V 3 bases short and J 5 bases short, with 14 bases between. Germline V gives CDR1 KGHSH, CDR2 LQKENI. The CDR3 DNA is TGTGCCAGCTCACCTAACCAGGGGTTTGATCAGCCCCAGCATTTT. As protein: CASSPNQGFDQPQHF. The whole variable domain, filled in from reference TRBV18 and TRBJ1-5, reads NAGVMQNPRHLVRRRGQEARLRCSPMKGHSHVYWYRQLPEEGLKFMVYLQKENIIDESGMPKERFSAEFPKEGPSILRIQQVVRGDSAAYFCASSPNQGFDQPQHFGDGTRLSIL.

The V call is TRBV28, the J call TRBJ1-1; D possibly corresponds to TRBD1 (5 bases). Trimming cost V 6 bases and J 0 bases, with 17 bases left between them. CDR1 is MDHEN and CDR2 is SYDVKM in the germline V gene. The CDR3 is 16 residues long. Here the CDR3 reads CASRLRGRLMNTEAFF. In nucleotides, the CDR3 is TGTGCCAGCAGGTTGCGGGGGAGATTGATGAACACTGAAGCTTTCTTT.

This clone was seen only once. The CDR3 sequence: CASSPPGFPSRELYEQYF. CDR3 DNA: TGTGCCAGCAGCCCCCCAGGGTTTCCGTCCCGGGAGCTCTACGAGCAGTACTTC. This chain links TRBV7-9 with TRBJ2-7; tentative D call: TRBD2 (6 bases). The CDR3 has 18 amino acids. V was cut by 5 bases and J by 3 bases, with 26 bases left in between. Germline V gives CDR1 SEHNR, CDR2 FQNEAQ (reference sequence).

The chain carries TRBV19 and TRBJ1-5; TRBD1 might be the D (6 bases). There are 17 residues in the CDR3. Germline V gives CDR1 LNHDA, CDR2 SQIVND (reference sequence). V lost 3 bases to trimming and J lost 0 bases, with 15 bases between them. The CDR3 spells CASSIPAGDFSNQPQHF. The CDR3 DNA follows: TGTGCCAGTAGTATCCCGGCAGGGGATTTTAGCAATCAGCCCCAGCATTTT. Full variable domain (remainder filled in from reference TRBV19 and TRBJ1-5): DGGITQSPKYLFRKEGQNVTLSCEQNLNHDAMYWYRQDPGQGLRLIYYSQIVNDFQKGDIAEGYSVSREKKESFPLTVTSAQKNPTAFYLCASSIPAGDFSNQPQHFGDGTRLSIL.

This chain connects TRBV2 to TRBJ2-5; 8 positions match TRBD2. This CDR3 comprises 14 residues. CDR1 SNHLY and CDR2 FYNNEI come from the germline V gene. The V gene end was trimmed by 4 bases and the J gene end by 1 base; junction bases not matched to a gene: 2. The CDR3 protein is CASSVREGQETQYF. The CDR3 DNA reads TGTGCCAGCAGTGTCCGGGAGGGCCAAGAGACCCAGTACTTC.

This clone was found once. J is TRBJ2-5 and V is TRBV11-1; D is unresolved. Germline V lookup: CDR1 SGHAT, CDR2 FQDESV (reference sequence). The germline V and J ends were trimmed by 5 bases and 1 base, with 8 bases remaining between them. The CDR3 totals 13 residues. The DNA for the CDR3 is TGTGCCAGCAGCGCCGATGGCCAAGAGACCCAGTACTTC. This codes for CASSADGQETQYF.

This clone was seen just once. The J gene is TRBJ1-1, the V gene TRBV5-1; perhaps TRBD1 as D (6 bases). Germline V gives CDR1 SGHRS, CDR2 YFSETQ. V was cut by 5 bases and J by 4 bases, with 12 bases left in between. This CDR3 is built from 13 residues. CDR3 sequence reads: CASRGQGPTEAFF. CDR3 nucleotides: TGCGCCAGCAGGGGGCAGGGGCCCACTGAAGCTTTCTTT.

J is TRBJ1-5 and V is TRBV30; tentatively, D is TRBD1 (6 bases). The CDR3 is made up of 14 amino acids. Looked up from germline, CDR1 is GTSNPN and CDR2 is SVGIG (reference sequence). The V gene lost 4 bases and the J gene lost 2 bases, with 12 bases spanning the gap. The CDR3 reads CAWNTDRGNQPQHF. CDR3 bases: TGTGCCTGGAACACGGACAGAGGCAATCAGCCCCAGCATTTT.

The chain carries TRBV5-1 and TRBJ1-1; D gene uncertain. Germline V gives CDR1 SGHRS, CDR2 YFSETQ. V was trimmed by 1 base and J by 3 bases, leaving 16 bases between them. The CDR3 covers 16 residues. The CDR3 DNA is TGCGCCAGCAGCTTGACGGTTGGAGTGGGCGACACTGAAGCTTTCTTT. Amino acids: CASSLTVGVGDTEAFF. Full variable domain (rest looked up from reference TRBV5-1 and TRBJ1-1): KAGVTQTPRYLIKTRGQQVTLSCSPISGHRSVSWYQQTPGQGLQFLFEYFSETQRNKGNFPGRFSGRQFSNSRSEMNVSTLELGDSALYLCASSLTVGVGDTEAFFGQGTRLTVV.

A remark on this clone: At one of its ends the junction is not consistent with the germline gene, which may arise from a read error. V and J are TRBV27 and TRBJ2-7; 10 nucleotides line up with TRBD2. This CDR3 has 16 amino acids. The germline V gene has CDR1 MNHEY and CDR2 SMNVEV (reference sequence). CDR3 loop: CASSLHQTSGSSEQYF. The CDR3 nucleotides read TGTGCCAGCAGTTTACACCAGACTAGCGGGTCCTCCGAGCAGTACTTC.